The clone carrying this T cell receptor beta chain has only a few counts. Trimming pared 1 base from V and 4 bases from J, leaving 10 bases between. The germline V gene encodes CDR1 LGHNA and CDR2 YNFKEQ. The CDR3 runs 14 residues. The protocol was immunoSEQ multiplex PCR, while the TCRdb copy is restricted to in-frame clones and leaves out a portion. This table holds more than 400,000 clones, 90% to 96% found once. The sample comes from a study of shared clonotypes between healthy human individuals. The TCR comes from a woman between 25 and 40 years old in good health. The sequencing sample was made of naive CD4+ T cells sorted from blood. Subset meaning: CD45RA+ positively selected. This chain uses TRBV4-2 with TRBJ1-2, with D perhaps TRBD1 (5 bases). CDR3 sequence (DNA): TGTGCCAGCAGCCAAGGGGACCCTGGCTATGGCTACACCTTC. It codes for CASSQGDPGYGYTF.